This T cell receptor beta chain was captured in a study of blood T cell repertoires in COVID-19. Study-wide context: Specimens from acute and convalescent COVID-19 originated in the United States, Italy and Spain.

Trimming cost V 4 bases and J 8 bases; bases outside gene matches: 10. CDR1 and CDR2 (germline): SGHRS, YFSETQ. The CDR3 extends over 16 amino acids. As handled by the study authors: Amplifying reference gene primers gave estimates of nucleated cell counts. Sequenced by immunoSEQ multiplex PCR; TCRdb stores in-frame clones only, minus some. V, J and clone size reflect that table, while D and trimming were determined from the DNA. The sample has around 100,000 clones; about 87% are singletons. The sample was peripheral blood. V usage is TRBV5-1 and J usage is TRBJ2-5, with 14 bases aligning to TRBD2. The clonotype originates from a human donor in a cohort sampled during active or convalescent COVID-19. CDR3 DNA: TGCGCCAGCAGCCGAAGACTAGCGGGGGGGCCGGGAACCCAGTACTTC. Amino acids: CASSRRLAGGPGTQYF.